This T cell receptor beta chain was recovered during a study of blood T cells in healthy people across ages. In the case of this clonotype: Its antigen remains unknown.

Study-wide results and limits: Long-lived donors had more naive CD4+ cells and higher diversity than aged donors.

Every donor contributed roughly 10 milliliters of peripheral blood by blood draw. Extracted total RNA amounted to at least 6 micrograms for each sample. A second PCR, run for roughly 7 to 11 cycles, used a sample-barcoded 5' primer plus a J-beta primer mix. TCRdb re-called the 5' RACE reads with MiXCR, one entry per CDR3 protein. Found here are about 1,000,000 distinct CDR3 sequences, under 55% of them singletons; the top ten hold 18%. From germline, CDR1 is SQVTM and CDR2 ANQGSEA. The CDR3 is made up of 14 amino acids. The V end lost 3 bases, the J end lost 0 bases, and 10 bases lay between the germline ends.

This chain uses TRBV29-1 with TRBJ2-3; no clear D gene. The receptor comes from a woman aged 55-70 years in good health. Sequenced input: blood. CDR3 coding DNA: TGCAGCGTTGACTCGGCCTCAAGCACAGATACGCAGTATTTT. Encoded protein: CSVDSASSTDTQYF.